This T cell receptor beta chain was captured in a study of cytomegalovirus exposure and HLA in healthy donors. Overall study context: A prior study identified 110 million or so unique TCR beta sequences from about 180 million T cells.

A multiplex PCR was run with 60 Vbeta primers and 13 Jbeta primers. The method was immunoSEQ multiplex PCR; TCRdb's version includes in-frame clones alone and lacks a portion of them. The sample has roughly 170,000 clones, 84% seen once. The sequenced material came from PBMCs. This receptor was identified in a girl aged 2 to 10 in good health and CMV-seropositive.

CDR3 amino acids: CASSLVAGAYNEQFF. In DNA, the CDR3 is TGTGCCAGCAGCCTGGTAGCGGGAGCCTACAATGAGCAGTTCTTC. The genes are TRBV2 and TRBJ2-1, with 9 positions matching TRBD2. The CDR3 has 15 residues. The germline CDR1 and CDR2 sequences are SNHLY and FYNNEI. Trimming at V came to 6 bases and at J to 2 bases, leaving 5 bases not matched to a gene.